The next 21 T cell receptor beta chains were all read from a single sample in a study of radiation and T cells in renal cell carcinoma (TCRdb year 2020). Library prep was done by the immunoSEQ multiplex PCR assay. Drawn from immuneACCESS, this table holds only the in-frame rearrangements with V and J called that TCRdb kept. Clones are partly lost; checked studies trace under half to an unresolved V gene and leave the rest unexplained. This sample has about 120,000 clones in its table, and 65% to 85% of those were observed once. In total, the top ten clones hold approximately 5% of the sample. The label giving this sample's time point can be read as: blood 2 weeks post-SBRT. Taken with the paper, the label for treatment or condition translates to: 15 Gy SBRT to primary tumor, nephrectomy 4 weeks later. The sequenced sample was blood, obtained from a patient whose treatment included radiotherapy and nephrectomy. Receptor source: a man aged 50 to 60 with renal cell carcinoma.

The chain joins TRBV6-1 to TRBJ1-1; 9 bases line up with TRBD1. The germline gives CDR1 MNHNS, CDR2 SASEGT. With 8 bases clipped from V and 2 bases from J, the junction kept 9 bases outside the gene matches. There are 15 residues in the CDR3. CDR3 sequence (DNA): TGTGCCAGCCGACGGACAGGGGATTCAAACACTGAAGCTTTCTTT. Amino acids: CASRRTGDSNTEAFF.

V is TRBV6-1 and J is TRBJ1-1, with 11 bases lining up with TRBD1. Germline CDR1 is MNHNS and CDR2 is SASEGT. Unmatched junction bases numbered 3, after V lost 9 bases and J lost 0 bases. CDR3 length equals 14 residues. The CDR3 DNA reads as TGTGCCAGTGGGGACAGGGGGTTGAACACTGAAGCTTTCTTT. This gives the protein CASGDRGLNTEAFF.

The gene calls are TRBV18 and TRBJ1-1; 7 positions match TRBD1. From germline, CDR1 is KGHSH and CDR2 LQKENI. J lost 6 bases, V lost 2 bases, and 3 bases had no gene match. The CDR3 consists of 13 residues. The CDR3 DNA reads TGTGCCAGCTCACCAAAGAGGGGGCCTGAAGCTTTCTTT. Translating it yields CASSPKRGPEAFF.

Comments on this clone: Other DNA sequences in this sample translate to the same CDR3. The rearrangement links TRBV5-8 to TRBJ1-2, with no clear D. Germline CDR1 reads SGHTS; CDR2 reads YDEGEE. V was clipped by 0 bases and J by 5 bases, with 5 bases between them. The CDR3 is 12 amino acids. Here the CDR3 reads CASSLGVYGYTF. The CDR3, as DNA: TGTGCCAGCAGCTTGGGAGTTTATGGCTACACCTTC.

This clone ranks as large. The CDR3 is CASRPTNENTEAFF. The CDR3 region has the DNA TGTGCCAGCAGACCTACAAACGAGAACACTGAAGCTTTCTTT. The chain uses TRBV6-1 and TRBJ1-1; no reliable D call. The CDR3 consists of 14 residues. Germline CDR1 and CDR2: MNHNS and SASEGT. Trimming pared 6 bases from V and 1 base from J, leaving 12 bases between.

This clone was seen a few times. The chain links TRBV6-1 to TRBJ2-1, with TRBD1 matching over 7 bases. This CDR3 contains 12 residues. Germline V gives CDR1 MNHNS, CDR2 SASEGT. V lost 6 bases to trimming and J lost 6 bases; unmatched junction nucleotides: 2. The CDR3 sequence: CASRGQRNEQFF. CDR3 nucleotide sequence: TGTGCCAGCAGGGGACAGCGCAATGAGCAGTTCTTC.

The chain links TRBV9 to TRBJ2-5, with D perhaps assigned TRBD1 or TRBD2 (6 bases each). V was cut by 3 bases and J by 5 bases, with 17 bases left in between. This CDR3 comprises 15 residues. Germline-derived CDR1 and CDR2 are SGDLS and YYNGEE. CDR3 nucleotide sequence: TGTGCCAGCAGCGGCCCCTATTTGGGGGGCGAGACCCAGTACTTC. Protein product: CASSGPYLGGETQYF.

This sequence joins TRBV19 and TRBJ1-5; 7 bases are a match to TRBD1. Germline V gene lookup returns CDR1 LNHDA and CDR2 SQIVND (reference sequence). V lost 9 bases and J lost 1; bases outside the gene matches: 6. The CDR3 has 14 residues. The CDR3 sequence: CASLTTGSNQPQHF. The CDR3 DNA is TGTGCCAGCCTTACGACAGGGAGCAATCAGCCCCAGCATTTT. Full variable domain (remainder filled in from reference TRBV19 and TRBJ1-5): DGGITQSPKYLFRKEGQNVTLSCEQNLNHDAMYWYRQDPGQGLRLIYYSQIVNDFQKGDIAEGYSVSREKKESFPLTVTSAQKNPTAFYLCASLTTGSNQPQHFGDGTRLSIL.

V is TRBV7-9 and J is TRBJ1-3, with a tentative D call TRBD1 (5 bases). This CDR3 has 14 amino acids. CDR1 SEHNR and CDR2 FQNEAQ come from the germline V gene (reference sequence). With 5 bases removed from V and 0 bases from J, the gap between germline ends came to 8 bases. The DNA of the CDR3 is TGTGCCAGCAGCCGGGGGAGCTCTGGAAACACCATATATTTT. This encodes CASSRGSSGNTIYF.

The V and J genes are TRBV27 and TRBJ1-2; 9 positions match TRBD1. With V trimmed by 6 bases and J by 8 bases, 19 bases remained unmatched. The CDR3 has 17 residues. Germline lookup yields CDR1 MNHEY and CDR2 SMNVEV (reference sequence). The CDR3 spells CASRRTIQPGTGFGYTF. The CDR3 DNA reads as TGTGCCAGCAGACGAACGATTCAGCCCGGGACAGGGTTCGGCTACACCTTC.

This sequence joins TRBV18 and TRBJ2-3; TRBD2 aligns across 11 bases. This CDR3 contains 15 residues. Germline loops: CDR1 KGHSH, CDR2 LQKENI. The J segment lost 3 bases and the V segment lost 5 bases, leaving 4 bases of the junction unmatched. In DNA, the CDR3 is TGTGCCAGCTCATTGGGACTAGCGGATACAGATACGCAGTATTTT. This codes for CASSLGLADTDTQYF.

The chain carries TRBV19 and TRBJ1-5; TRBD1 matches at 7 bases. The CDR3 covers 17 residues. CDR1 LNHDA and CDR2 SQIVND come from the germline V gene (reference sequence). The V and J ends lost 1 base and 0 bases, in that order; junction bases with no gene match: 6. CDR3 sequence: CASSIGQGPYSNQPQHF. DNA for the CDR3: TGTGCCAGTAGTATAGGACAGGGTCCTTATAGCAATCAGCCCCAGCATTTT.

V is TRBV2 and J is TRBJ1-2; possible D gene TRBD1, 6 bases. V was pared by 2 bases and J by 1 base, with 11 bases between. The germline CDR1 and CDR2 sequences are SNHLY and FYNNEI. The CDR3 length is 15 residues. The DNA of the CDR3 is TGTGCCAGCAGTGAATCCGGACAGAATAACTATGGCTACACCTTC. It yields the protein CASSESGQNNYGYTF.

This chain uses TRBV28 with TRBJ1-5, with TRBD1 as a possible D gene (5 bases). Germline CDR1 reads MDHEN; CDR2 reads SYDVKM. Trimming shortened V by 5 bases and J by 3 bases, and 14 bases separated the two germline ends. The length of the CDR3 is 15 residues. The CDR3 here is CASSGAGTINQPQHF. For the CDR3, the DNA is TGTGCCAGCAGTGGGGCCGGCACCATCAATCAGCCCCAGCATTTT.

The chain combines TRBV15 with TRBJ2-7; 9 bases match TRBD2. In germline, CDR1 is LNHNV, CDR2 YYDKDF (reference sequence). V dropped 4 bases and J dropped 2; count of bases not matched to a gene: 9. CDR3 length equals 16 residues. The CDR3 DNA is TGTGCCACCAGCACATCCGGACTAGCGCCTACCTACGAGCAGTACTTC. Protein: CATSTSGLAPTYEQYF.

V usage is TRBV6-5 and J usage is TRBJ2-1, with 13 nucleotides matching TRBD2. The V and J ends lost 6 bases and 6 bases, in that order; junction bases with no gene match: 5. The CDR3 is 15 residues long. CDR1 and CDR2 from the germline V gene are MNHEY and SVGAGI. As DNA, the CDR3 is TGTGCCAGCAGCCTAGGACTAGCGGGAGTCAATGAGCAGTTCTTC. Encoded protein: CASSLGLAGVNEQFF.

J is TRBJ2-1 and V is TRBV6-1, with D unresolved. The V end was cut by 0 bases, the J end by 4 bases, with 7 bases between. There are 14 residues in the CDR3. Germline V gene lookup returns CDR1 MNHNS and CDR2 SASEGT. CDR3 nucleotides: TGTGCCAGCAGTGAAGCTGCACAATACAATGAGCAGTTCTTC. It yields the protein CASSEAAQYNEQFF.

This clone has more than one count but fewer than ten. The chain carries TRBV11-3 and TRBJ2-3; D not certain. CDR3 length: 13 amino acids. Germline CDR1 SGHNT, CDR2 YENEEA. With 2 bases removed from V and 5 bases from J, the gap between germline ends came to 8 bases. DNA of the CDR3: TGTGCCAGCAGCTTATATGGTGAAGATACGCAGTATTTT. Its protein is CASSLYGEDTQYF.

CDR3 sequence reads: CASSLKGTLGANVLTF. In DNA, the CDR3 is TGTGCCAGCAGCCTTAAAGGGACACTTGGGGCCAACGTCCTGACTTTC. The chain employs TRBV9 and TRBJ2-6; the D gene is possibly TRBD1 (6 bases). The V gene's germline CDR1 is SGDLS and CDR2 YYNGEE. The germline V and J ends were trimmed by 4 bases and 3 bases, with 14 bases remaining between them. The CDR3 sequence is 16 residues long.

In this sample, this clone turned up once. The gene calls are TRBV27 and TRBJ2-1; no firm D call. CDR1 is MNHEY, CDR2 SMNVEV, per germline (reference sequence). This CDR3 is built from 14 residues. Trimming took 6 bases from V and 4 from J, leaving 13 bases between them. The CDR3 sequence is CASSRLGRYNEQFF. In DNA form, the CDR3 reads TGTGCCAGCAGCCGACTCGGGCGGTACAATGAGCAGTTCTTC.

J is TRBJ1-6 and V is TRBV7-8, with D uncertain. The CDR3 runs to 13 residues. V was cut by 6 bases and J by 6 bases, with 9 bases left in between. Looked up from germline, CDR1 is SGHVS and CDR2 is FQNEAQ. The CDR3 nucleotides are TGTGCCAGCAGTCTAGGGCCTAATTCACCCCTCCACTTT. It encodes CASSLGPNSPLHF.